The clone carrying this TCR beta chain has a handful of counts. Its cognate antigen is unknown. These data belong to a study of T cell repertoires in cytomegalovirus infection. Study information: CMV infection and matching HLA type were both indicated by public TCR beta signatures.

TCRdb independently ran MiXCR on the reads; one entry per CDR3 protein. This table has about 400,000 distinct CDR3 sequences, about a sixth appearing once. Findings of the study overall: Cumulated frequencies of public TCR beta families served to identify carriers of CMV plus the relevant HLA. HLA-C-restricted CMV clonotypes gave the most frequent clonotype in two of eight donors.

Sequencing used PBMCs. This receptor was taken from a human donor in good health (CMV status not recorded). Some clones in this sample may be carry-over from other donors' samples.

Here the CDR3 reads CASSARTKALYNEQFF. In nucleotides, the CDR3 is TGTGCCAGCAGCGCCCGGACCAAAGCTCTCTACAATGAGCAGTTCTTC. The chain joins TRBV14 to TRBJ2-1, with unresolved D. V lost 5 bases and J lost 3, with 17 bases in between. The CDR3 has 16 residues. Germline assignment: CDR1 SGHDN and CDR2 FVKESK.